The 14 T cell receptor beta chains below all came from one sample that was sequenced in a study of sequential checkpoint blockade in melanoma. Measured with immunoSEQ multiplex PCR; TCRdb has only the in-frame clones, and not every one. The table lists some 3,700 clones, roughly a fifth of them singletons, with roughly 20% in the top ten. Treatment reported: randomized to nivolumab then ipilimumab (arm A) or the reverse (arm B). The sequencing here drew on tumor tissue (inferred from file names), taken from a patient given nivolumab and ipilimumab in sequence. The receptors derive from a human patient with melanoma. Some clones in this sample may be carry-over from other donors' samples.

This clone was seen a few times. The V gene is TRBV4-1, the J gene TRBJ2-5; D may be TRBD1 (6 bases). The CDR3 consists of 15 residues. V was shortened by 2 bases and J by 5 bases, with 15 bases between the two germline ends. Looked up from germline, CDR1 is MGHRA and CDR2 is YSYEKL. The CDR3 spells CASSQNAQGHETQYF. DNA for the CDR3: TGCGCCAGCAGCCAAAATGCACAGGGACACGAGACCCAGTACTTC.

This clone appeared a few times. The rearrangement joins TRBV10-2 to TRBJ2-5, with D tentatively TRBD1 (6 bases). Germline CDR1 reads WSHSY; CDR2 reads SAAADI. This CDR3 is built from 13 residues. Trimming took 5 bases from V and 7 from J, leaving 14 bases between them. The CDR3 nucleotides read TGCGCCAGCAGTCTGGGGGCTCGGGGGACCCAGTACTTC. Its translation is CASSLGARGTQYF.

This clone was counted at least ten times. This chain connects TRBV11-3 to TRBJ1-6; D possibly corresponds to TRBD1 (6 bases). Germline CDR1 SGHNT, CDR2 YENEEA. Trimming took 1 base from V and 7 from J, leaving 14 bases between them. The CDR3 consists of 16 residues. The CDR3 sequence: CASSLGGRGSNSPLHF. CDR3 DNA sequence: TGTGCCAGCAGCTTAGGAGGCAGGGGTTCGAATTCACCCCTCCACTTT.

V usage is TRBV9 and J usage is TRBJ2-2; no reliable D call. The CDR3 loop spans 13 amino acids. Between the trimmed V and J ends, which lost 0 bases and 3 bases, there was a span of 3 bases. Germline loops: CDR1 SGDLS, CDR2 YYNGEE. As DNA, the CDR3 is TGTGCCAGCAGCGTAGAGCACACCGGGGAGCTGTTTTTT. It encodes CASSVEHTGELFF.

At least ten counts were recorded for this clone. The V gene is TRBV7-1, the J gene TRBJ1-2, with D maybe TRBD1 (6 bases). TRBV7-1 is an open reading frame whose function is uncertain. The V end lost 3 bases, the J end lost 7 bases, and 12 bases lay between the germline ends. The CDR3 consists of 13 residues. The CDR3 loop is CASSSNTGSGYTF. The CDR3, as DNA: TGTGCCAGCAGCTCCAACACAGGGTCTGGCTACACCTTC.

This clone counts as large. The chain recombines TRBV4-1 with TRBJ1-3; D call uncertain. This CDR3 comprises 17 residues. V lost 2 bases and J 0 bases, leaving 14 bases between the germline ends. Per the germline V gene, CDR1 is MGHRA and CDR2 is YSYEKL. The CDR3 nucleotides read TGCGCCAGCAGCCAAAGGGCAGGAGGCCGCTCTGGAAACACCATATATTTT. Residues: CASSQRAGGRSGNTIYF.

The gene calls are TRBV6-8 and TRBJ1-1, with no clear D. The CDR3 has 13 residues. Looked up from germline, CDR1 is MNHGY and CDR2 is SAAAGT. The ends were cut back, 7 bases at V and 1 base at J, with 10 bases in the middle. CDR3 nucleotides: TGTGCCAGCATCCGCAAGGGGAACACTGAAGCTTTCTTT. Its translation is CASIRKGNTEAFF.

By frequency in the sample, this clone is medium-sized. This chain uses TRBV6-8 with TRBJ1-1; 10 bases agree with TRBD1. The J segment lost 2 bases and the V segment lost 2 bases, leaving 8 bases of the junction unmatched. The CDR3 covers 17 residues. CDR1 and CDR2 (germline): MNHGY, SAAAGT. The CDR3, as DNA: TGTGCCAGCAGTTACCGGAGACAGGGGGCTGTTAACACTGAAGCTTTCTTT. It yields the protein CASSYRRQGAVNTEAFF.

V is TRBV11-3 and J is TRBJ1-2, with unresolved D. The CDR3 consists of 14 residues. CDR1 SGHNT and CDR2 YENEEA come from the germline V gene. Trimming removed 5 bases from V and 8 bases from J, with 18 bases in between. CDR3 protein: CASSLRLESGGYTF. Written as DNA, the CDR3 is TGTGCCAGCAGCCTGCGACTGGAAAGCGGGGGCTACACCTTC.

There are many counts of this clone. The J gene is TRBJ1-2, the V gene TRBV11-3; the D gene is possibly TRBD1 (6 bases). The germline gives CDR1 SGHNT, CDR2 YENEEA. CDR3 length: 18 residues. V lost 1 base to trimming and J lost 4 bases, with 22 bases between them. CDR3 amino acids: CASSLVVNPGRRGYGYTF. DNA for the CDR3: TGTGCCAGCAGCTTAGTGGTGAACCCCGGACGCAGGGGCTATGGCTACACCTTC.

The gene calls are TRBV19 and TRBJ1-2; unclear D gene. There are 15 residues in the CDR3. Germline CDR1 LNHDA, CDR2 SQIVND (reference sequence). V lost 7 bases and J lost 3, with 18 bases in between. The CDR3 sequence is CASKTSPGRDYGYTF. The DNA of the CDR3 is TGTGCCAGTAAAACGTCCCCCGGGAGGGACTATGGCTACACCTTC.

This chain links TRBV6-7 with TRBJ1-2; 7 nucleotides line up with TRBD1. TRBV6-7 is an open reading frame, and its role is uncertain. CDR3 length: 17 residues. Germline trimming cut 3 bases from V and 7 bases from J; bases unmatched to any gene: 17. The CDR3 nucleotides read TGTGCCAGCAGTTATTTTGGGGACAGCTTCTTTCCTCGTGGCTACACCTTC. Protein sequence: CASSYFGDSFFPRGYTF.

A few counts support this clone. The chain links TRBV28 to TRBJ1-1, with TRBD1 matching 9 bases. Germline loops: CDR1 MDHEN, CDR2 SYDVKM. This CDR3 has 15 residues. Trimming removed 2 bases from V and 4 bases from J; junction bases left unmatched: 5. CDR3 nucleotides: TGTGCCAGCAGTTTAGGGACAGGGATATTCACTGAAGCTTTCTTT. This gives the protein CASSLGTGIFTEAFF.

CDR3 nucleotide sequence: TGTGCCAGCTCCCTGGACGGGTATAGCACAGATACGCAGTATTTT. Encoded protein: CASSLDGYSTDTQYF. The chain joins TRBV18 to TRBJ2-3; no definite D call. Germline lookup yields CDR1 KGHSH and CDR2 LQKENI. The CDR3 consists of 15 residues. V lost 6 bases to trimming and J lost 0 bases, with 13 bases between them.